Listed here is a single T cell receptor (beta chain). This specimen belongs to a study of cytomegalovirus exposure and HLA in healthy donors. The CDR3 length is 16 residues. The germline CDR1 and CDR2 sequences are LNHDA and SQIVND (reference sequence). J was trimmed by 6 bases and V by 4 bases; bases with no gene match: 11. A multiplex PCR was run with 60 Vbeta primers and 13 Jbeta primers. The data were produced by immunoSEQ multiplex PCR, yet TCRdb's version contains in-frame clones alone and is incomplete. This specimen shows some 120,000 clones; the ten leading clones hold about 2.1%. The receptor was isolated from a woman aged 55-75 years in good health and CMV-seronegative. The sample comprised PBMCs. V and J are TRBV19 and TRBJ2-7, with 11 nucleotides matching TRBD1. The CDR3 loop reads CASSRYGTGGTSEQYF. CDR3 nucleotide sequence: TGTGCCAGTAGTAGATACGGGACAGGGGGAACGTCCGAGCAGTACTTC.